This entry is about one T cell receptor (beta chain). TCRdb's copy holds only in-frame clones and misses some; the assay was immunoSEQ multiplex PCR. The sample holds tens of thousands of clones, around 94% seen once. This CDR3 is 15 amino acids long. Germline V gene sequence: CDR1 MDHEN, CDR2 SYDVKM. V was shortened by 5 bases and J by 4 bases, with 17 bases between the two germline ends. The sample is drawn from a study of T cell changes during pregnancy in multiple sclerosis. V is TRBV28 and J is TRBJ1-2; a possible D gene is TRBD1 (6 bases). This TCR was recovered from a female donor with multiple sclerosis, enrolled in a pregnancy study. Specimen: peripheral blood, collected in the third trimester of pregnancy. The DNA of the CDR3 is TGTGCCAGCAGTCTAGGCCCGGGACATAGCTATGGCTACACCTTC. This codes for CASSLGPGHSYGYTF.